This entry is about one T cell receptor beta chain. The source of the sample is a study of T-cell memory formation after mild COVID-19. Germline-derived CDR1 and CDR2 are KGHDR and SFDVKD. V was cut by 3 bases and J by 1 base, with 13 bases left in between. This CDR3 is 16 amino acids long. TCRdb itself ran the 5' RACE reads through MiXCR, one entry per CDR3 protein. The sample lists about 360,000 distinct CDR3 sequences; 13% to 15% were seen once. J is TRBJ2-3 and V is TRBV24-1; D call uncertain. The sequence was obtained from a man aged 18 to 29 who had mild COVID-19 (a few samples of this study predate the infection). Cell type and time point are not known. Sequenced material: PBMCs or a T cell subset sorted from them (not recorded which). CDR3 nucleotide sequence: TGTGCCACCAGTGATCGATCGTCTAGAGGCACAGATACGCAGTATTTT. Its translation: CATSDRSSRGTDTQYF.